Included here is one TCR beta chain sequence, with context. The length of the CDR3 is 12 residues. V was trimmed by 3 bases and J by 12 bases, leaving 9 bases between them. The source of the sample is a study of blood T cell repertoires in COVID-19. Background on the study: The samples span acute and convalescent COVID-19 from the United States, Italy and Spain.

Authors' analysis steps: Counts of nucleated cells, estimated from reference gene primer amplification, were obtained. TCRdb's table, derived via immunoSEQ multiplex PCR, lists solely in-frame clones and lacks some. D and trimming were read from the DNA, whereas the V and J calls and clone size are those reported in that table. The sample yields hundreds of thousands of clones, 65% to 85% seen once. The receptor was isolated from a man aged 30 to 39 with acute COVID-19. The V call is TRBV12-3 or TRBV12-4, the J call TRBJ1-6; D is undetermined. Input material: PBMCs or T cells enriched from blood (not recorded which). This CDR3 is CASSFAGGPLHF. Here the CDR3 DNA reads TGTGCCAGCAGTTTCGCAGGAGGACCCCTCCACTTT.